The next 8 T cell receptor beta chains were all read from a single sample in a study of regulatory T cells. Findings and limits, study-wide: Regulatory T cells from CD3G-deficient patients were less diverse than autologous conventional CD4+ cells and control regulatory cells.

These receptors' antigens are unknown. Amplification used 52 TRBV primers and 13 TRBJ primers. Profiled with immunoSEQ multiplex PCR; TCRdb holds only in-frame clones, not every one. The data hold more than 950 clones, with around 87% observed a single time. Sample: CD4+ Tregs sorted from blood. Source of these receptors: a person aged 25 to 39 with CD3G deficiency.

The chain joins TRBV5-1 to TRBJ2-2, with D unresolved. This CDR3 spans 15 amino acids. Germline-derived CDR1 and CDR2 are SGHRS and YFSETQ. With 0 bases removed from V and 4 bases from J, the gap between germline ends came to 10 bases. DNA of the CDR3: TGCGCCAGCAGCTTGGCTGTAATGGGCACCGGGGAGCTGTTTTTT. It is translated as CASSLAVMGTGELFF.

V usage is TRBV5-1 and J usage is TRBJ2-2; D may be TRBD2 (5 bases). V gave up 2 bases and J gave up 4 bases, with 15 bases separating them. The CDR3 runs 16 residues. Per germline, CDR1 SGHRS and CDR2 YFSETQ. CDR3 nucleotide sequence: TGCGCCAGCAGCTTCATTCGAATAGGGAGCACCGGGGAGCTGTTTTTT. This encodes CASSFIRIGSTGELFF.

The rearrangement links TRBV27 to TRBJ1-2; 12 nucleotides match TRBD1. Losses at the gene ends were 6 bases for V and 7 bases for J; bases not matched to a gene: 9. The CDR3 totals 15 residues. Germline lookup yields CDR1 MNHEY and CDR2 SMNVEV (reference sequence). Here the CDR3 reads CASRASGTGGSGYTF. CDR3 nucleotide sequence: TGTGCCAGCAGGGCCTCCGGGACAGGGGGCTCTGGCTACACCTTC.

The gene calls are TRBV5-1 and TRBJ2-7; no reliable D call. Germline lookup yields CDR1 SGHRS and CDR2 YFSETQ. V was cut by 4 bases and J by 6 bases, with 14 bases left in between. The CDR3 contains 13 residues. Written as DNA, the CDR3 is TGCGCCAGCAGCCCCCGACATTGGGGCGAGCAGTACTTC. It specifies CASSPRHWGEQYF.

The chain uses TRBV28 and TRBJ1-5; weak D call: TRBD1 (6 bases). Germline-derived CDR1 and CDR2 are MDHEN and SYDVKM. The CDR3 spans 14 residues. Deletions cut 3 bases from V and 5 bases from J, with 11 bases between. DNA for the CDR3: TGTGCCAGCAGTTTGACGGGACACTATCAGCCCCAGCATTTT. This encodes CASSLTGHYQPQHF.

The count of this clone is one. The genes are TRBV27 and TRBJ1-5, with 7 bases that match TRBD1. From germline, CDR1 is MNHEY and CDR2 SMNVEV (reference sequence). The CDR3 totals 15 residues. V lost 5 bases and J lost 3; bases outside the gene matches: 7. DNA for the CDR3: TGTGCCAGCAGTCCGATTGACAGGGTCAATCAGCCCCAGCATTTT. It codes for CASSPIDRVNQPQHF.

This chain joins TRBV6-1 and TRBJ2-1, with 8 bases matching TRBD2. CDR3 length: 19 amino acids. The germline CDR1 and CDR2 sequences are MNHNS and SASEGT. J gave up 0 bases and V 4 bases, and 14 bases lay outside the gene matches. CDR3 DNA: TGTGCCAGCAGTGGGTCCGGTAGGCGGGGGGTACTCTCCTACAATGAGCAGTTCTTC. It yields the protein CASSGSGRRGVLSYNEQFF.

The J gene is TRBJ1-1, the V gene TRBV7-9; tentative D call: TRBD1 (6 bases). The CDR3 extends over 16 amino acids. The germline gives CDR1 SEHNR, CDR2 FQNEAQ (reference sequence). The V gene lost 1 base and the J gene lost 4 bases, with 16 bases spanning the gap. In DNA, the CDR3 is TGTGCCAGCAGCTTAGAGGGGGGAATGGGAGGCACTGAAGCTTTCTTT. Translated, it gives CASSLEGGMGGTEAFF.